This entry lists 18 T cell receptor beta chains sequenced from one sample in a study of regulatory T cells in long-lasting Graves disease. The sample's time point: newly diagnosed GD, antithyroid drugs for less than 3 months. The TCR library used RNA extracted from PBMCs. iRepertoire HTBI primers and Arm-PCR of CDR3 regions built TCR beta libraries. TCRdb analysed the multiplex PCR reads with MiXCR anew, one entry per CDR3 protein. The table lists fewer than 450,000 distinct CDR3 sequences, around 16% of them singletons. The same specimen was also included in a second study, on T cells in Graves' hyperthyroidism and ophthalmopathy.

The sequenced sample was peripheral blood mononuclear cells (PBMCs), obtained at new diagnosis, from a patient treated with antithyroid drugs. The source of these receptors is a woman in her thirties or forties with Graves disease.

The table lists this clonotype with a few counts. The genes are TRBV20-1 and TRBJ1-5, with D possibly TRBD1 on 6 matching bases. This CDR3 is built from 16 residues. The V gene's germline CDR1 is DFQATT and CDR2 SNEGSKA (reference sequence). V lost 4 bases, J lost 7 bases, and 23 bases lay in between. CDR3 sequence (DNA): TGCAGTGCTACGCCGACCCGAGGGGGAGGTTGGCAGCCCCAGCATTTT. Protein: CSATPTRGGGWQPQHF.

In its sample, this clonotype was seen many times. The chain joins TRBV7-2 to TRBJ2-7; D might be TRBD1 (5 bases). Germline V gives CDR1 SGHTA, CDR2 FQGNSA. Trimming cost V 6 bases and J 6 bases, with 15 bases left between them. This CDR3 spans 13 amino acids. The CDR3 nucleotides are TGTGCCAGCAGACGACCCTCAGGGTCCGAGCAGTACTTC. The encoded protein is CASRRPSGSEQYF. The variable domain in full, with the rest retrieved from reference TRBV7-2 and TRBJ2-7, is GAGVSQSPSNKVTEKGKDVELRCDPISGHTALYWYRQSLGQGLEFLIYFQGNSAPDKSGLPSDRFSAERTGGSVSTLTIQRTQQEDSAVYLCASRRPSGSEQYFGPGTRLTVT.

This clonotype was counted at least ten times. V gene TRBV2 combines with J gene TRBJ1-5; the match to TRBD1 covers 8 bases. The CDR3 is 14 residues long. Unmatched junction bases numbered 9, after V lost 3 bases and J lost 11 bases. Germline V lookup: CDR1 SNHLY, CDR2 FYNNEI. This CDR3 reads CASSDLDRGAAQHF. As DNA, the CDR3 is TGTGCCAGCAGTGACTTAGACAGGGGCGCGGCCCAGCATTTT.

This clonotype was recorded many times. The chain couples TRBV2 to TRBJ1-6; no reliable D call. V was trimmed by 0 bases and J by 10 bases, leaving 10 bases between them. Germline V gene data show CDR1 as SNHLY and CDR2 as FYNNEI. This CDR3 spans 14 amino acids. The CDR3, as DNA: TGTGCCAGCAGTGAAGCCCAAGGATACTCACCCCTCCACTTT. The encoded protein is CASSEAQGYSPLHF.

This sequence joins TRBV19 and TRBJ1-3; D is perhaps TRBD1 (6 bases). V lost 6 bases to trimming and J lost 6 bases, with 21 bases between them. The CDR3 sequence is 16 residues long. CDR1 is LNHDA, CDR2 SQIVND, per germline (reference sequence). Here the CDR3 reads CASRTGTGGTANTIYF. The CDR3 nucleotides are TGTGCCAGTAGGACCGGAACGGGGGGCACTGCAAACACCATATATTTT.

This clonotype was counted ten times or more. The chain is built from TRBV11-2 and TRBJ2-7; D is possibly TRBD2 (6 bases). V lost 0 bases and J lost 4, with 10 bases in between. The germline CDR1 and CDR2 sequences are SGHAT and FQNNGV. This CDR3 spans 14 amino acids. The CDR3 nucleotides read TGTGCCAGCAGCTTAGAGACTAGGCCGTACGAGCAGTACTTC. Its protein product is CASSLETRPYEQYF.

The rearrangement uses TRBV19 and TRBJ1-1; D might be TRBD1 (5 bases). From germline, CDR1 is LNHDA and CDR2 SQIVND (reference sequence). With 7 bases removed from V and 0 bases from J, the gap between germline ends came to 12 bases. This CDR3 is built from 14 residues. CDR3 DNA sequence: TGTGCCAGTACCTCGAGGGGTATGAACACTGAAGCTTTCTTT. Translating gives CASTSRGMNTEAFF.

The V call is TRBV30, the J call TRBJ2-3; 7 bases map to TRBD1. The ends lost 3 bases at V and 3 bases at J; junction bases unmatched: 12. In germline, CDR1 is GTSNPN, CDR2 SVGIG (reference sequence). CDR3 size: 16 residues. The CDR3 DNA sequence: TGTGCCTGGAGCGGTTCCCCAGGGGGTGCTACAGATACGCAGTATTTT. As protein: CAWSGSPGGATDTQYF.

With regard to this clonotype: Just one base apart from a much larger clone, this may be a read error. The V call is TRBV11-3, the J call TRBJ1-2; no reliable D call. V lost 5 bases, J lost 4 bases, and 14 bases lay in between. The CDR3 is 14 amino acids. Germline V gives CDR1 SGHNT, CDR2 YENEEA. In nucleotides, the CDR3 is TGTGCCAGCAGCCCAGCCCCGGAAGTCTATGGCTACACCTTC. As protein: CASSPAPEVYGYTF.

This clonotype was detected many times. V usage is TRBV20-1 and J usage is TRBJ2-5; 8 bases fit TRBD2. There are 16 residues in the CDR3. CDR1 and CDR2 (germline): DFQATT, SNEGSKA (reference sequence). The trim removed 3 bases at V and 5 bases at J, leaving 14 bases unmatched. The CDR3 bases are TGCAGTGCTAGTCCCGGACTAGCAGTGGGGGGGGAGACCCAGTACTTC. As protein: CSASPGLAVGGETQYF.

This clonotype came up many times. The CDR3 DNA follows: TGTGCCAGCAGCTTAGTCCCGACTAGGAGAGATGAGCAGTTCTTC. Protein: CASSLVPTRRDEQFF. The chain couples TRBV11-3 to TRBJ2-1; tentatively, D is TRBD2 (6 bases). Germline values: CDR1 SGHNT, CDR2 YENEEA. This CDR3 is built from 15 residues. V lost 1 base, J lost 8 bases, and 15 bases lay in between.

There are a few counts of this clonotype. CDR3 bases: TGTGCGACGGAGGGGGCCCGCACCGGGGAGCTGTTTTTT. The encoded protein is CATEGARTGELFF. J is TRBJ2-2 and V is TRBV12-3 or TRBV12-4; possible D gene TRBD1, 7 bases. The CDR3 runs to 13 residues.

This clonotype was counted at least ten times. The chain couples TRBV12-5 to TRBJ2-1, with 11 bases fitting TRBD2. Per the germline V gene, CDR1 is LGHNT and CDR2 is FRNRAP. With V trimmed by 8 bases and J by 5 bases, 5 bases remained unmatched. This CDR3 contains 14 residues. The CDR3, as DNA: TGTGCTAGTCATAGCGGGAGGGAGAACAATGAGCAGTTCTTC. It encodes CASHSGRENNEQFF.

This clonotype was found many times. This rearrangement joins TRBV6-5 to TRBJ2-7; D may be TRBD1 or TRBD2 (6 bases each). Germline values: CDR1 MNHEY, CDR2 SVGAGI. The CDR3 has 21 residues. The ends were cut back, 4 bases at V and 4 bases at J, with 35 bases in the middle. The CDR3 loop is CASSSRDWGQHTTVRSYEQYF. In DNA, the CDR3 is TGTGCCAGCAGTTCCCGGGACTGGGGGCAGCATACGACTGTCAGGTCGTACGAGCAGTACTTC.

The CDR3 DNA sequence: TGTGCCAGCAGTGGGCTCGACTACAATGAGCAGTTCTTC. This encodes CASSGLDYNEQFF. This sequence joins TRBV25-1 and TRBJ2-1; the D is unclear. The CDR3 consists of 13 residues. Germline V gives CDR1 MGHDK, CDR2 SYGVNS. V lost 4 bases and J 3 bases, leaving 7 bases between the germline ends.

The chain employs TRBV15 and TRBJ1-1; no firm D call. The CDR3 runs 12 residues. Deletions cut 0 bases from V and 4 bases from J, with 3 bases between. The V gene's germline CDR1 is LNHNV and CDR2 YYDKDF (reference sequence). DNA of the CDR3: TGTGCCACCAGCAGAGAGACCACTGAAGCTTTCTTT. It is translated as CATSRETTEAFF. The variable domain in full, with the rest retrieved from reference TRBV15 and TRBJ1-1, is DAMVIQNPRYQVTQFGKPVTLSCSQTLNHNVMYWYQQKSSQAPKLLFHYYDKDFNNEADTPDNFQSRRPNTSFCFLDIRSPGLGDTAMYLCATSRETTEAFFGQGTRLTVV.

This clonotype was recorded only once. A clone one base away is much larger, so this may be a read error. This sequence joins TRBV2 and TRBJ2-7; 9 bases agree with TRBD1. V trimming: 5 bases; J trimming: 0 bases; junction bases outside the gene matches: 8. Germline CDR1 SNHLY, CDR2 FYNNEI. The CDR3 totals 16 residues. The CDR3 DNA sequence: TGTGCCAGCAGTACCGGGACAGGGAATAACTCCTACGAGCAGTACTTC. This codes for CASSTGTGNNSYEQYF.

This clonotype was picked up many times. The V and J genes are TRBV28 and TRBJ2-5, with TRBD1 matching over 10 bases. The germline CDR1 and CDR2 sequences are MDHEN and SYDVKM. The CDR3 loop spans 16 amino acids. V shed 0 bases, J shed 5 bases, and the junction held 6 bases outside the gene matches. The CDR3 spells CASSLWRDRGGETQYF. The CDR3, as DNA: TGTGCCAGCAGTTTATGGAGGGACAGGGGCGGCGAGACCCAGTACTTC.